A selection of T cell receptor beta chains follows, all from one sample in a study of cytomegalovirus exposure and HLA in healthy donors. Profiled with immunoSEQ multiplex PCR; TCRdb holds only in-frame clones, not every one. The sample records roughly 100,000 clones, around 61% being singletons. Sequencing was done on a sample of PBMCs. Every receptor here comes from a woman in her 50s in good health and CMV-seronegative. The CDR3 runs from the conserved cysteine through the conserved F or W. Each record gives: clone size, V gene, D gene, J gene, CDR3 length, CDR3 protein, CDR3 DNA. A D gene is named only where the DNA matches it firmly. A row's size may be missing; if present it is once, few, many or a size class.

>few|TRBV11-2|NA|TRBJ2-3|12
CASSSQSRTPNF
TGTGCCAGCAGCTCCCAATCGCGGACTCCGAATTTT
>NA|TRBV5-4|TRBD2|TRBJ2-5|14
CASSLASLAGTQYF
TGTGCCAGCAGCTTGGCCAGCCTAGCGGGCACCCAGTACTTC
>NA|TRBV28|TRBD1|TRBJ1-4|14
CASRQTGGTEKLFF
TGTGCCAGCAGGCAGACAGGGGGAACTGAAAAACTGTTTTTT
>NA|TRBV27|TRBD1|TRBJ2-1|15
CASSRTGGAGGEQFF
TGTGCCAGCAGCCGAACAGGGGGCGCGGGTGGTGAGCAGTTCTTC
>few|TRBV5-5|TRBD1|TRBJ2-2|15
CASSFGQGGTGELFF
TGTGCCAGCAGCTTCGGACAGGGAGGCACCGGGGAGCTGTTTTTT
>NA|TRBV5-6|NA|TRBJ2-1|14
CASSLRGGRNEQFF
TGTGCCAGCAGCTTGAGGGGGGGCCGCAATGAGCAGTTCTTC
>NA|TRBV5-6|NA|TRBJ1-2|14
CASSRRGEDAGYTF
TGTGCCAGCAGCAGAAGGGGCGAAGACGCTGGCTACACCTTC
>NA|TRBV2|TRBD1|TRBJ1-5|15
CASSEDRVGVQPQHF
TGTGCCAGCAGTGAGGACAGGGTTGGTGTTCAGCCCCAGCATTTT
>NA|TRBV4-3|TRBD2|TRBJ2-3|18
CASSQDQWTSGDGDTQYF
TGCGCCAGCAGCCAAGATCAATGGACTAGCGGGGATGGAGATACGCAGTATTTT
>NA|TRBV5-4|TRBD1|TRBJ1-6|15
CASSLDSGGGSPLHF
TGTGCCAGCAGCCTGGACTCAGGGGGCGGATCACCCCTCCACTTT
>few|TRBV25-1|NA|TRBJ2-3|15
CASSDRTTPTDTQYF
TGTGCCAGCAGTGATAGGACTACACCTACAGATACGCAGTATTTT
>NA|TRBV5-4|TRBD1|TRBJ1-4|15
CASSATRGRQGKLFF
TGTGCCAGCAGCGCCACCAGGGGGCGCCAAGGAAAACTGTTTTTT
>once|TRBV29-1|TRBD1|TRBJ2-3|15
CSVATGTDSTDTQYF
TGCAGCGTCGCCACCGGGACAGATAGCACAGATACGCAGTATTTT
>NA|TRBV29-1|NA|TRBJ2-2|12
CSSQGDSGELFF
TGCAGCTCTCAGGGGGACTCCGGGGAGCTGTTTTTT